This TCR beta chain was obtained from a study of patients and donors after allogeneic stem cell transplantation (dated by TCRdb to 2018 to 2021). V and J are truncated by 2 bases and 5 bases respectively, leaving an intervening sequence of 19 bases. The CDR3, from cysteine to phenylalanine, totals 17 residues. Only CDR3 DNA is held: 51 bases, read in frame from base 1. For CDR1 and CDR2, the germline V gene lists MGHRA and YSYEKL. In this sample, this clonotype turned up a few times. Its cognate antigen has yet to be identified. Base qualities are not provided; no much larger clone lies one nucleotide away. Receptors were amplified or captured by RT-PCR. Sequencing took place on a NextSeq 550. The public reads were quality trimmed at Q25 with fastp and then assembled into clones with MiXCR by TCRdb, keeping productive beta chains. Rows merge per CDR3 protein into single entries with the most common DNA and genes. The sample table lists around 150,000 distinct CDR3 sequences, 30% to 45% of them with a count of one. The ten largest clones represent roughly 52% of the sample.

The sample consisted of blood, either unsorted or a sorted T cell fraction (not recorded which). The clonotype was recovered from a human donor who was either an allogeneic HSCT recipient or a stem cell or donor lymphocyte infusion donor (not recorded which). It is not recorded whose cells these are; they may come from a transplant donor. The chain joins TRBV4-1 to TRBJ1-5, and the D gene may be TRBD1, 6 bases matching. The nucleotides are TGCGCCAGCAGCCAAACCCTGACAGGAGGGGTATATCAGCCCCAGCATTTT. Translated, it gives CASSQTLTGGVYQPQHF.